A selection of T cell receptor beta chains follows, all from one sample in a study of shared clonotypes between healthy human individuals. Method: immunoSEQ multiplex PCR; TCRdb's copy keeps in-frame clones and lacks some. This table has about 980,000 clones, 60% to 85% appearing once. Sequenced input: memory CD4+ T cells sorted from blood. Receptor source: a man between 18 and 35 years old in good health. Each CDR3 is given without its conserved first and last residue. Fields, in order: V gene, J gene, D gene, CDR3 protein. The D gene is left open where the match is weak.

TRBV27	TRBJ2-7	TRBD1	ASSWVGQGYEQY
TRBV30	TRBJ1-1	NA	ASAGQNTEAF
TRBV5-8	TRBJ2-5	NA	ASSKGQGTAEETQY
TRBV5-1	TRBJ1-2	TRBD1	ASSPEGTGNYGYT
TRBV6-6	TRBJ1-2	TRBD1	ASSYSDRVDYGYT
TRBV5-6	TRBJ2-5	NA	ASSRTAINTLVETQY
TRBV6-1	TRBJ1-2	NA	ASSEYRNYGYT
TRBV27	TRBJ1-5	NA	ASSFRNQPQH
TRBV6-6	TRBJ2-3	TRBD2	ASRLAGNTDTQY
TRBV18	TRBJ1-5	NA	ASSTQAINQPQH
TRBV6-7	TRBJ1-4	NA	ASSYSRRPGEKLF
TRBV2	TRBJ1-6	TRBD1	ASSPGQGYNSPLH
TRBV19	TRBJ1-2	TRBD1	ASSDPGQAYGYT
TRBV6-1	TRBJ2-2	TRBD1	ASRLQGAGTGELF
TRBV7-2	TRBJ1-1	NA	ASTKSRGSEAF
TRBV7-9	TRBJ1-5	NA	ASSPRVGINSNQPQH
TRBV5-1	TRBJ2-5	TRBD1	ASSFLGTGPAETQY
TRBV7-3	TRBJ2-3	TRBD2	ASSLSTQLAGSTDTQY
TRBV6-1	TRBJ1-1	TRBD1	ASSEAGQSSWGTEAF
TRBV27	TRBJ1-3	NA	ASSGTYSGNTIY
TRBV30	TRBJ1-4	NA	AWSFGTNEKLF
TRBV7-6	TRBJ2-2	TRBD2	ASSSQASGTSGELF
TRBV6-6	TRBJ2-7	TRBD1	ASSSGTGGPYEQY
TRBV5-1	TRBJ2-4	NA	ASSLGLPRVQY
TRBV5-5	TRBJ1-2	TRBD1	ASSLAQGENYGYT
TRBV2	TRBJ1-2	NA	ASSEPGYGYT
TRBV6-5	TRBJ1-1	TRBD1	ASSYDRGRKYTEAF
TRBV25-1	TRBJ2-7	TRBD1	ASSELGQGSYEQY
TRBV19	TRBJ1-1	NA	ASSNLLEAF
TRBV19	TRBJ1-1	NA	ASSIPLGQPNTEAF
TRBV28	TRBJ2-5	TRBD2	ASSLLGSGGAETQY
TRBV7-9	TRBJ2-3	NA	ASSLGAAKNFTDTQY
TRBV28	TRBJ1-2	TRBD1	ASSGDRPYGYT
TRBV7-2	TRBJ2-7	NA	ASSLGGQLYEQY
TRBV18	TRBJ2-3	NA	ASSPQADTQY
TRBV5-6	TRBJ1-6	NA	ASSTGLRADSPLH
TRBV6-5	TRBJ1-4	NA	ASRRGGPNEKLF
TRBV5-5	TRBJ1-2	NA	ASSLGRWRGYGYT
TRBV2	TRBJ2-1	NA	ASSGGLAREQF
TRBV19	TRBJ1-2	TRBD1	ASSYRDRDGGYT
TRBV28	TRBJ2-3	NA	ASSSSWISTDTQY
TRBV6-5	TRBJ2-3	NA	ASSREADTQY
TRBV25-1	TRBJ2-2	TRBD2	ASTMTSDLANTGELF
TRBV7-8	TRBJ1-1	TRBD1	ASSFRTGEENTEAF
TRBV7-2	TRBJ1-1	NA	ASIRPRPNTEAF
TRBV6-5	TRBJ1-1	NA	ASSTSGGGHTEAF
TRBV11-2	TRBJ2-1	TRBD2	ASSLVVTSGGSFYNEQF
TRBV5-1	TRBJ2-5	TRBD2	ASSSGTSGRETQY
TRBV7-9	TRBJ2-7	NA	ASSLLLGPRSSYEQY
TRBV5-6	TRBJ2-6	NA	ASRQPGGGNGANVLT
TRBV18	TRBJ1-2	NA	ASSRLAGKEGGYT
TRBV7-3	TRBJ2-3	TRBD1	ASSPDRGRGDTQY
TRBV11-2	TRBJ1-2	NA	ASSHWAGDYGYT
TRBV4-1	TRBJ2-5	TRBD2	ASRKREGLETQY
TRBV7-9	TRBJ2-1	TRBD1	ASSVDRVGANEQF
TRBV7-8	TRBJ1-6	NA	ASSSLSGTRQPLH
TRBV4-1	TRBJ1-4	NA	ASSRGYNEKLF
TRBV7-2	TRBJ2-1	TRBD2	ASSPLRGGGANEQF
TRBV5-4	TRBJ2-7	NA	ASSPGVVNEQY
TRBV6-5	TRBJ2-1	TRBD1	ASSIPGQGGEQF